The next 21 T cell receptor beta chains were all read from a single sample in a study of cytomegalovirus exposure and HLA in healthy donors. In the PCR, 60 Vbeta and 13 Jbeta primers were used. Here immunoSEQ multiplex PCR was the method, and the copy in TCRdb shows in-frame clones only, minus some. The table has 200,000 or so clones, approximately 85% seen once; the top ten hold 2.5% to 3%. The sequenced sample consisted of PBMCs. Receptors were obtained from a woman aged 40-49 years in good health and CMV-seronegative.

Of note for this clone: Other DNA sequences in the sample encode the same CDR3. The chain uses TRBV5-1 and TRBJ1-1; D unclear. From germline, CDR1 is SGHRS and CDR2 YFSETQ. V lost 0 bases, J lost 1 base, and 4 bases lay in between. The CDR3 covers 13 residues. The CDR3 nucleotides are TGCGCCAGCAGCTTGGATAGGAACACTGAAGCTTTCTTT. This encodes CASSLDRNTEAFF.

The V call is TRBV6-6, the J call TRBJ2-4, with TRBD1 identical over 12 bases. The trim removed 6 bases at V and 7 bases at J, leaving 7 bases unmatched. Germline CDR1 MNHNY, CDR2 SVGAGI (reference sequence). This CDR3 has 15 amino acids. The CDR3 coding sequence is TGTGCCAGCAGCGTTATGGGACAGGGGGCGAACATTCAGTACTTC. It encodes CASSVMGQGANIQYF.

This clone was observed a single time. The CDR3 region has the DNA TGTGCCAGCACTGAGGGACAGGTCACTGAAGCTTTCTTT. It yields the protein CASTEGQVTEAFF. The rearrangement joins TRBV2 to TRBJ1-1; 8 bases are shared with TRBD1. Germline-derived CDR1 and CDR2 are SNHLY and FYNNEI. The CDR3 consists of 13 residues. The J segment lost 4 bases and the V segment lost 7 bases, leaving 5 bases of the junction unmatched. Drawing the rest from reference TRBV2 and TRBJ1-1, the complete variable domain is EPEVTQTPSHQVTQMGQEVILRCVPISNHLYFYWYRQILGQKVEFLVSFYNNEISEKSEIFDDQFSVERPDGSNFTLKIRSTKLEDSAMYFCASTEGQVTEAFFGQGTRLTVV.

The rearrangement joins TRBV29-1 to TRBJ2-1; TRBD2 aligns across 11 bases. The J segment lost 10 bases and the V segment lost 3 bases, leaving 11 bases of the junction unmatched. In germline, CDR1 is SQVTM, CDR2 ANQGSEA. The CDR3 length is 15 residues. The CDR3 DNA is TGCAGCGTTGAGTGGTCTAGCGGGAGGCTTGGGGAGCAGTTCTTC. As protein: CSVEWSSGRLGEQFF.

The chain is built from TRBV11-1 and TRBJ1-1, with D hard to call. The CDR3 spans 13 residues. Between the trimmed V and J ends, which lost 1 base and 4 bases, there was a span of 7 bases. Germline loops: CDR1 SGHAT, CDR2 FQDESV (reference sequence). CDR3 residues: CASSLVRGTEAFF. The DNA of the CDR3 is TGTGCCAGCAGCTTAGTACGGGGCACTGAAGCTTTCTTT.

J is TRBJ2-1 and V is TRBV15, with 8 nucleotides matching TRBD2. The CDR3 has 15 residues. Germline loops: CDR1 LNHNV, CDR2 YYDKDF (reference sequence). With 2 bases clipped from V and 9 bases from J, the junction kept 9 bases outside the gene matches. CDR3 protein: CATSRYDGRASEQFF. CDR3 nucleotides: TGTGCCACCAGCAGATACGACGGGAGGGCCAGTGAGCAGTTCTTC.

DNA for the CDR3: TGTGCCAGCTCACCAGTACGGGAAACCGGGGAGCTGTTTTTT. This gives the protein CASSPVRETGELFF. The rearrangement links TRBV18 to TRBJ2-2, with D perhaps TRBD2 (5 bases). Trimming shortened V by 2 bases and J by 5 bases, and 9 bases separated the two germline ends. The CDR3 spans 14 residues. Germline CDR1 reads KGHSH; CDR2 reads LQKENI. Combining the CDR3 with reference TRBV18 and TRBJ2-2 gives the whole variable domain NAGVMQNPRHLVRRRGQEARLRCSPMKGHSHVYWYRQLPEEGLKFMVYLQKENIIDESGMPKERFSAEFPKEGPSILRIQQVVRGDSAAYFCASSPVRETGELFFGEGSRLTVL.

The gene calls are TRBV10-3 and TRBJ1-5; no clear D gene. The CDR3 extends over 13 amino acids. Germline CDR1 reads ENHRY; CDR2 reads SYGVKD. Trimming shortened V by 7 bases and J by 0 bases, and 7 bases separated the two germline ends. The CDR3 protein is CAINRDSNQPQHF. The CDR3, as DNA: TGTGCCATCAATCGCGATAGCAATCAGCCCCAGCATTTT.

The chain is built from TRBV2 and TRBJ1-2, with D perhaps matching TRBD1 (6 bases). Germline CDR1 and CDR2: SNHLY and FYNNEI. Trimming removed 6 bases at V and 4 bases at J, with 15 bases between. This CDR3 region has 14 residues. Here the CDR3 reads CASSDRWGFYGYTF. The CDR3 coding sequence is TGTGCCAGCAGCGACAGGTGGGGATTCTATGGCTACACCTTC.

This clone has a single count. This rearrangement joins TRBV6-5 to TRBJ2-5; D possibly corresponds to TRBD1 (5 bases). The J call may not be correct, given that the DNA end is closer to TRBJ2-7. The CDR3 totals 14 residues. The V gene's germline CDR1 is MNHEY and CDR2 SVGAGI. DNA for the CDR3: TGTGCCAGCAGTTACGCTTCGACAGAATACGAGCAGTACTTC. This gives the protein CASSYASTEYEQYF.

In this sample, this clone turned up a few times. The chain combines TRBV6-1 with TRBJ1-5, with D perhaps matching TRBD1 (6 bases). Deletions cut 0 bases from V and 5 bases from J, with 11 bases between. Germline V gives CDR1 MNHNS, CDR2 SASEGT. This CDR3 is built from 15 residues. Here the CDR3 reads CASSEAATGYQPQHF. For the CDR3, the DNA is TGTGCCAGCAGTGAAGCGGCGACAGGTTATCAGCCCCAGCATTTT.

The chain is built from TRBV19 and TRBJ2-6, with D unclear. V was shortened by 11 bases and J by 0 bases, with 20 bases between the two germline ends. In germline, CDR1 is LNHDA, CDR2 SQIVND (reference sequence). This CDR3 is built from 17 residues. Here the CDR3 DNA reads TGTGCCTCTCAGAAGTCCTCCTCAAACTCTGGGGCCAACGTCCTGACTTTC. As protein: CASQKSSSNSGANVLTF.

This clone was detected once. The chain's CDR3 is CASSLGSSGRRDTQYF. Written as DNA, the CDR3 is TGTGCCAGCAGCTTAGGGAGTAGCGGGAGGAGAGATACGCAGTATTTT. The chain is built from TRBV11-2 and TRBJ2-3, with 10 nucleotides matching TRBD2. Germline CDR1 SGHAT, CDR2 FQNNGV. V dropped 1 base and J dropped 5; count of bases not matched to a gene: 6. This CDR3 region has 16 residues.

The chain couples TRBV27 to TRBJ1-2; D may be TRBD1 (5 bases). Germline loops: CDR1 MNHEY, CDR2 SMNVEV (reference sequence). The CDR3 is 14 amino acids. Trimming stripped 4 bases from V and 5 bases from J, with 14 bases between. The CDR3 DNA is TGTGCCAGCAGTTACGGGGGGACGGATTATGGCTACACCTTC. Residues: CASSYGGTDYGYTF.

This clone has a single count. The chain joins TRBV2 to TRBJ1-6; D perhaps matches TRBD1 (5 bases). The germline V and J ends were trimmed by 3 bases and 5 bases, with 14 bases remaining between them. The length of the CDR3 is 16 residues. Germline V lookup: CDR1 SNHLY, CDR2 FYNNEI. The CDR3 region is CASSEWIGGDNSPLHF. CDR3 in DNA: TGTGCCAGCAGTGAGTGGATAGGAGGGGATAATTCACCCCTCCACTTT.

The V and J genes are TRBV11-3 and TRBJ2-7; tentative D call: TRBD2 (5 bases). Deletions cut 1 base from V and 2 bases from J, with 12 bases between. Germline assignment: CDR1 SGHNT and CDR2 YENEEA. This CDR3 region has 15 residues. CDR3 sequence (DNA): TGTGCCAGCAGCTTAGGTGGGAGAGCTACCTACGAGCAGTACTTC. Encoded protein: CASSLGGRATYEQYF.

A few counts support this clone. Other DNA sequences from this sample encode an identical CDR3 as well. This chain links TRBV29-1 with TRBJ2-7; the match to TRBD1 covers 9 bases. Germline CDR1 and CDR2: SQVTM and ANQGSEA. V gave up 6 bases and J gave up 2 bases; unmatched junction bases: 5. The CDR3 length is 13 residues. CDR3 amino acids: CSVPGQGTYEQYF. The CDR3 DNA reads TGCAGCGTCCCGGGACAGGGAACCTACGAGCAGTACTTC.

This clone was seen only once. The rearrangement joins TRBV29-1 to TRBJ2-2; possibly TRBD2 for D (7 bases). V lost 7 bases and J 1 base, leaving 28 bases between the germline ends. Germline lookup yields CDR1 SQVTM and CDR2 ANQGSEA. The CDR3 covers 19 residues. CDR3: CSATGGRGVPSLNTGELFF. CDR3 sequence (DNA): TGCAGCGCCACCGGGGGCCGGGGGGTCCCCTCCTTGAACACCGGGGAGCTGTTTTTT.

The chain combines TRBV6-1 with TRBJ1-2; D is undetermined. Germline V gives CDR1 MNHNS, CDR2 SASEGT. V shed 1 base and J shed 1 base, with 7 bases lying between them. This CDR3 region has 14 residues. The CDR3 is CASSEGGSNYGYTF. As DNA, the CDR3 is TGTGCCAGCAGTGAAGGAGGCAGTAACTATGGCTACACCTTC.

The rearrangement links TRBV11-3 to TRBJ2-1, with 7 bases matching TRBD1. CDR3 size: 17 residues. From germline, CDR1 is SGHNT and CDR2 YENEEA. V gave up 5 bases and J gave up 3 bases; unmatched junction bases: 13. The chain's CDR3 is CASSPTGARTLYNEQFF. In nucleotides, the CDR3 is TGTGCCAGCAGCCCAACAGGGGCGAGAACTCTCTACAATGAGCAGTTCTTC.

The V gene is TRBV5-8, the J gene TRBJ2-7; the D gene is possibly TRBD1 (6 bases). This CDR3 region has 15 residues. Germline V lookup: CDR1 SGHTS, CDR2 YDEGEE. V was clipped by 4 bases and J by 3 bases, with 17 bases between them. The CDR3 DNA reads TGTGCCAGCAGCCTCCGGGTGAGGGGGATCTACGAGCAGTACTTC. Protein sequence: CASSLRVRGIYEQYF.